These 22 T cell receptor beta chains were sequenced from one sample in a study of beta chain features in type 1 diabetes. Reverse transcription of all isolated RNA meant that expressed TCRB transcripts were sequenced. Clones were sequenced by immunoSEQ multiplex PCR, and TCRdb holds only the in-frame ones, with some missing. The table records some 250,000 clones, 27% of them present only once. Material for sequencing was central memory CD4+ T cells from blood. These receptors came from a man aged 25 to 45 in good health.

This clone has just a few counts. This chain joins TRBV7-2 and TRBJ2-7; the D is unclear. The CDR3 runs to 14 residues. V lost 4 bases to trimming and J lost 1 base, with 11 bases between them. Germline assignment: CDR1 SGHTA and CDR2 FQGNSA. The CDR3 nucleotides read TGTGCCAGCAGCTCCACCGGACCTTCCTACGAGCAGTACTTC. Translating it yields CASSSTGPSYEQYF.

The chain is built from TRBV7-6 and TRBJ2-7; D might be TRBD1 or TRBD2, each matching 5 bases. The germline V gene encodes CDR1 SGHVS and CDR2 FNYEAQ. The CDR3 sequence is 15 residues long. Trimming removed 1 base at V and 3 bases at J, with 13 bases between. CDR3 bases: TGTGCCAGCAGCTTAGGAGGGACCAAAGGCTACGAGCAGTACTTC. Encoded protein: CASSLGGTKGYEQYF.

This clone was seen once. The chain carries TRBV4-3 and TRBJ1-1, with 7 bases aligning to TRBD1. Germline V gene lookup returns CDR1 LGHNA and CDR2 YSLEER. The CDR3 is 14 residues long. The trim removed 2 bases at V and 3 bases at J, leaving 3 bases unmatched. CDR3 in DNA: TGCGCCAGCAGCCAACGGGACAGCTACACTGAAGCTTTCTTT. Its translation is CASSQRDSYTEAFF.

The rearrangement joins TRBV19 to TRBJ2-7, with TRBD1 matching over 7 bases. This CDR3 spans 14 amino acids. The V and J ends lost 5 bases and 7 bases, in that order; junction bases with no gene match: 11. Germline V gene sequence: CDR1 LNHDA, CDR2 SQIVND (reference sequence). The CDR3 loop reads CASSHYGDRAEQYF. CDR3 nucleotide sequence: TGTGCCAGTAGTCATTATGGAGACAGGGCTGAGCAGTACTTC.

This clone was recorded a few times. This chain links TRBV7-2 with TRBJ2-5; TRBD1 matches 7 bases. The V gene end was trimmed by 0 bases and the J gene end by 4 bases; junction bases not matched to a gene: 8. Germline V gene lookup returns CDR1 SGHTA and CDR2 FQGNSA. This CDR3 has 16 amino acids. The CDR3: CASSLAQGVGVETQYF. The CDR3 coding sequence is TGTGCCAGCAGCTTAGCTCAGGGGGTGGGAGTAGAGACCCAGTACTTC.

The table lists this clone with a count of one. V is TRBV5-1 and J is TRBJ2-7; the D gene is possibly TRBD1 (6 bases). The CDR3 extends over 15 amino acids. The V and J ends lost 5 bases and 8 bases respectively, with 23 bases between them. Germline assignment: CDR1 SGHRS and CDR2 YFSETQ. The CDR3 bases are TGCGCCAGCAGTCCAGGGGCAACCGGGACACTTCAGCAGTACTTC. Amino acid sequence: CASSPGATGTLQQYF. Filled out from reference TRBV5-1 and TRBJ2-7, the complete variable domain reads KAGVTQTPRYLIKTRGQQVTLSCSPISGHRSVSWYQQTPGQGLQFLFEYFSETQRNKGNFPGRFSGRQFSNSRSEMNVSTLELGDSALYLCASSPGATGTLQQYFGPGTRLTVT.

The genes are TRBV6-5 and TRBJ2-1; tentatively, D is TRBD2 (5 bases). The CDR3 consists of 14 residues. The V and J ends lost 4 bases and 4 bases respectively, with 11 bases between them. Germline values: CDR1 MNHEY, CDR2 SVGAGI. The CDR3 is CASSSRTGYNEQFF. The CDR3 nucleotides are TGTGCCAGCAGTTCGAGGACTGGGTACAATGAGCAGTTCTTC.

CDR3 nucleotides: TGTGCCAGCAGCTCTGAGACACTTCATCAGCCCCAGCATTTT. Translating gives CASSSETLHQPQHF. This chain links TRBV11-3 with TRBJ1-5, with D unresolved. From germline, CDR1 is SGHNT and CDR2 YENEEA. Trimming cost V 4 bases and J 5 bases, with 12 bases left between them. CDR3 length equals 14 residues.

This chain connects TRBV7-7 to TRBJ2-2, with D perhaps TRBD2 (6 bases). Germline V lookup: CDR1 SSHAT, CDR2 FNYEAQ (reference sequence). V lost 7 bases and J 6 bases, leaving 15 bases between the germline ends. This CDR3 comprises 14 residues. In DNA, the CDR3 is TGTGCCAGCACCCGCGTAGGGGAGGCCGGGGAGCTGTTTTTT. Protein sequence: CASTRVGEAGELFF.

The V gene is TRBV18, the J gene TRBJ2-6; D unresolved. Germline-derived CDR1 and CDR2 are KGHSH and LQKENI. The CDR3 spans 16 residues. V was cut by 4 bases and J by 0 bases, with 10 bases left in between. The CDR3 coding sequence is TGTGCCAGCTCACAGCCAGGATACTCTGGGGCCAACGTCCTGACTTTC. Encoded protein: CASSQPGYSGANVLTF. Supplemented by reference TRBV18 and TRBJ2-6, the full variable domain reads NAGVMQNPRHLVRRRGQEARLRCSPMKGHSHVYWYRQLPEEGLKFMVYLQKENIIDESGMPKERFSAEFPKEGPSILRIQQVVRGDSAAYFCASSQPGYSGANVLTFGAGSRLTVL.

The chain recombines TRBV28 with TRBJ2-3; the match to TRBD2 covers 8 bases. Germline V gene sequence: CDR1 MDHEN, CDR2 SYDVKM. V shed 7 bases, J shed 4 bases, and the junction held 4 bases outside the gene matches. This CDR3 is built from 13 residues. CDR3 coding DNA: TGTGCCAGCACCCCCGGGAGGGCAGATACGCAGTATTTT. Its translation is CASTPGRADTQYF.

The chain is built from TRBV30 and TRBJ1-3, with 8 nucleotides matching TRBD1. There are 13 residues in the CDR3. CDR1 and CDR2 (germline): GTSNPN, SVGIG (reference sequence). The V segment lost 6 bases and the J segment 0 bases; nucleotides outside the gene matches: 1. The CDR3 DNA follows: TGTGCCTGTGACAGGGGCTCTGGAAACACCATATATTTT. It specifies CACDRGSGNTIYF.

The chain recombines TRBV6-5 with TRBJ2-4; the D gene is possibly TRBD1 (5 bases). This CDR3 contains 14 residues. Trimming removed 2 bases from V and 3 bases from J, with 8 bases in between. CDR1 and CDR2 (germline): MNHEY, SVGAGI. The CDR3 DNA sequence: TGTGCCAGCAGTTACGGCAGGGACAAAAACATTCAGTACTTC. It codes for CASSYGRDKNIQYF.

The chain combines TRBV20-1 with TRBJ2-5; no clear D gene. The CDR3 totals 10 residues. Looked up from germline, CDR1 is DFQATT and CDR2 is SNEGSKA (reference sequence). V lost 6 bases, J lost 2 bases, and 4 bases lay in between. The CDR3, as DNA: TGCAGTGCACAACAAGAGACCCAGTACTTC. Encoded protein: CSAQQETQYF.

This clone showed up many times. The chain has TRBV27 and TRBJ2-4, with D possibly matching TRBD2 (6 bases). Germline V lookup: CDR1 MNHEY, CDR2 SMNVEV (reference sequence). This CDR3 has 11 amino acids. The V gene lost 10 bases and the J gene lost 10 bases, with 14 bases spanning the gap. The CDR3 loop is CAISGREIQYF. Here the CDR3 DNA reads TGTGCCATCTCCGGACGGGAGATTCAGTACTTC.

The chain couples TRBV7-2 to TRBJ1-5; no firm D call. The V and J ends lost 5 bases and 0 bases respectively, with 8 bases between them. Per the germline V gene, CDR1 is SGHTA and CDR2 is FQGNSA. CDR3 size: 14 residues. CDR3 nucleotide sequence: TGTGCCAGCAGCGCCCAGATTAGCAATCAGCCCCAGCATTTT. Translation: CASSAQISNQPQHF.

The rearrangement uses TRBV5-1 and TRBJ2-5; 7 bases agree with TRBD1. This CDR3 is 16 amino acids long. The V segment lost 0 bases and the J segment 4 bases; nucleotides outside the gene matches: 9. Germline V lookup: CDR1 SGHRS, CDR2 YFSETQ. The CDR3 sequence: CASSLAETGRGETQYF. The CDR3 nucleotides are TGCGCCAGCAGCTTGGCTGAGACAGGGCGTGGAGAGACCCAGTACTTC.

This clone was picked up a small number of times. The rearrangement uses TRBV6-5 and TRBJ2-2, with D perhaps TRBD2 (6 bases). The ends were cut back, 4 bases at V and 6 bases at J, with 9 bases in the middle. This CDR3 is 13 amino acids long. Germline V CDR1 and CDR2: MNHEY, SVGAGI. The chain's CDR3 is CASSWTTPGELFF. CDR3 sequence (DNA): TGTGCCAGCAGTTGGACTACTCCCGGGGAGCTGTTTTTT.

This clone showed up just a few times. The chain employs TRBV6-5 and TRBJ1-2, with D uncertain. Germline assignment: CDR1 MNHEY and CDR2 SVGAGI. V was trimmed by 6 bases and J by 5 bases, leaving 16 bases between them. The CDR3 spans 14 residues. The DNA for the CDR3 is TGTGCCAGCAGGCCCCAATCCTCGCCTTATGGCTACACCTTC. Protein product: CASRPQSSPYGYTF.

This sequence joins TRBV5-6 and TRBJ2-1; possibly TRBD1 or TRBD2 for D (6 bases each). Between the trimmed V and J ends, which lost 4 bases and 3 bases, there was a span of 17 bases. The CDR3 totals 16 residues. Germline assignment: CDR1 SGHDT and CDR2 YYEEEE. This CDR3 is CASSGGTTSFYNEQFF. The DNA of the CDR3 is TGTGCCAGCAGCGGAGGGACAACCAGCTTCTACAATGAGCAGTTCTTC.

This clone showed up just a few times. The chain has TRBV28 and TRBJ2-6, with unresolved D. V lost 2 bases to trimming and J lost 0 bases, with 8 bases between them. CDR1 MDHEN and CDR2 SYDVKM come from the germline V gene. The CDR3 is 16 amino acids. The CDR3 sequence: CASSLTTTSGANVLTF. The CDR3 DNA reads as TGTGCCAGCAGTTTAACAACTACCTCTGGGGCCAACGTCCTGACTTTC.

This clone has only a few counts. V is TRBV29-1 and J is TRBJ2-7; the match to TRBD2 covers 10 bases. Losses at the gene ends were 7 bases for V and 4 bases for J; bases not matched to a gene: 7. This CDR3 has 13 residues. Germline CDR1 and CDR2: SQVTM and ANQGSEA. CDR3 sequence reads: CSARPSGSYEQYF. CDR3 DNA sequence: TGCAGCGCGAGGCCTAGCGGGAGTTACGAGCAGTACTTC.